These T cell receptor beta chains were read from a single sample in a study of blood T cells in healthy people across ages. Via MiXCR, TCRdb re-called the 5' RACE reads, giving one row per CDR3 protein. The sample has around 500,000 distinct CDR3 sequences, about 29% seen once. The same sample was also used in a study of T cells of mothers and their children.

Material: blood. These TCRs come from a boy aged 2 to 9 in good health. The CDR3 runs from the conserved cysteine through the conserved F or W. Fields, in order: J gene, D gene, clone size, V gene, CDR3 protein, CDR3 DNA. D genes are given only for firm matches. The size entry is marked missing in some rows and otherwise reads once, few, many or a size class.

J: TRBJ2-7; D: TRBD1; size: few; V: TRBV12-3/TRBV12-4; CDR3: CASTPGTGYDEQYF; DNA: TGTGCCAGCACCCCCGGGACAGGGTACGACGAGCAGTACTTC
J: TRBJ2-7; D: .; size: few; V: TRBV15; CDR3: CATSRAKGLGLSEQYF; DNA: TGTGCCACCAGCAGAGCTAAAGGGCTAGGTTTATCCGAGCAGTACTTC
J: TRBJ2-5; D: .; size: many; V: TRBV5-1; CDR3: CASSLAGYREETQYF; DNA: TGCGCCAGCAGCTTGGCCGGATACAGGGAAGAGACCCAGTACTTC
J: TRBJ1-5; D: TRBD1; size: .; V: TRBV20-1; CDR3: CSARSGGSNQPQHF; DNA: TGCAGTGCTCGGTCAGGGGGAAGCAATCAGCCCCAGCATTTT
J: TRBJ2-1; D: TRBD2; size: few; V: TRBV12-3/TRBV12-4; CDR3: CASSRPLAGGLNEQFF; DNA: TGTGCCAGCAGCCGCCCTCTAGCGGGAGGTTTAAATGAGCAGTTCTTC
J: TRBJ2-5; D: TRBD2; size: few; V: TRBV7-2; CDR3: CASSLNGGETQYF; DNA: TGTGCCAGCAGCCTTAACGGGGGGGAGACCCAGTACTTC
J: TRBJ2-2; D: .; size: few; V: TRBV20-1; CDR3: CSARGRSTGELFF; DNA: TGCAGTGCTAGAGGGAGGTCCACTGGGGAGCTGTTTTTT
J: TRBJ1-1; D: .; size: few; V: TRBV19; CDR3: CASSIGVHTEAFF; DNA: TGTGCCAGTAGTATTGGAGTTCACACTGAAGCTTTCTTT
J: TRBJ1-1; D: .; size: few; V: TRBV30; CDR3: CAWAILMGQGYDTEAFF; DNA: TGTGCCTGGGCGATTTTAATGGGGCAGGGGTACGACACTGAAGCTTTCTTT
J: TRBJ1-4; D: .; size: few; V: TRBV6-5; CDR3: CASNRARGEKLFF; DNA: TGTGCCAGCAACAGGGCGAGAGGAGAAAAACTGTTTTTT
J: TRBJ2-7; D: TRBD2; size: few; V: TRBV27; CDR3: CASSPRGLAVEQYF; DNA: TGTGCCAGCAGTCCGAGAGGGCTAGCGGTCGAGCAGTACTTC
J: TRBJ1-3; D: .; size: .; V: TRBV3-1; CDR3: CASTRAGNTIYF; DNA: TGTGCCAGCACCCGGGCTGGAAACACCATATATTTT
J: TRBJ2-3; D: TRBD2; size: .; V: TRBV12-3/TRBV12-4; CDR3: CASSFRLLAGTDTQYF; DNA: TGTGCCAGCAGTTTCCGCCTACTAGCGGGGACAGATACGCAGTATTTT
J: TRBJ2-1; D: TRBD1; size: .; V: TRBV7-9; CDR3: CASSQTGKYNEQFF; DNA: TGTGCCAGCAGCCAGACAGGGAAATACAATGAGCAGTTCTTC
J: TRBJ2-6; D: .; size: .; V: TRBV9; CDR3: CASSVTSSGANVLTF; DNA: TGTGCCAGCAGCGTAACCAGCTCTGGGGCCAACGTCCTGACTTTC
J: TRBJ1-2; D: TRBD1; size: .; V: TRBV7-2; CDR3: CASSFWGQNYGYTF; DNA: TGTGCCAGCAGCTTCTGGGGACAGAACTATGGCTACACCTTC
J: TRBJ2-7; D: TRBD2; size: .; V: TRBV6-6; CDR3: CASSSRLAGGREQYF; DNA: TGTGCCAGCAGTTCGCGACTAGCGGGAGGGCGAGAGCAGTACTTC
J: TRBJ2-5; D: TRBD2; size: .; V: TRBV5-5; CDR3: CASSFGGRLQETQYF; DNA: TGTGCCAGCAGCTTTGGCGGGAGACTCCAAGAGACCCAGTACTTC
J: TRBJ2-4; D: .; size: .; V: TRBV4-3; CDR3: CASSIRQATAPQNIQYF; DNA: TGCGCCAGCAGCATCAGACAGGCGACTGCCCCCCAAAACATTCAGTACTTC
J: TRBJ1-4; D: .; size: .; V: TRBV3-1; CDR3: CASSQGHRGNEKLFF; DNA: TGTGCCAGCAGCCAAGGACATCGCGGGAATGAAAAACTGTTTTTT
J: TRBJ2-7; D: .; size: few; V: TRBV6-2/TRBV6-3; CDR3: CAGGQGRYEQYF; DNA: TGTGCCGGCGGGCAGGGACGTTACGAGCAGTACTTC
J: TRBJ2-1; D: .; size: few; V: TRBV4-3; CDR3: CASSPTTDGGNEQFF; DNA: TGCGCCAGCAGCCCAACTACGGACGGGGGAAATGAGCAGTTCTTC
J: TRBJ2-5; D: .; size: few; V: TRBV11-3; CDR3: CASSLMGGVQETQYF; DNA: TGTGCCAGCAGCTTAATGGGGGGAGTTCAAGAGACCCAGTACTTC
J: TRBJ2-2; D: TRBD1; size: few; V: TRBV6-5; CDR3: CASQTGTGGTGELFF; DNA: TGTGCCAGCCAGACCGGGACAGGGGGCACCGGGGAGCTGTTTTTT
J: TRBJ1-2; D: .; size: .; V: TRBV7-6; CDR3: CASSLGLQGVGGYTF; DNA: TGTGCCAGCAGCTTAGGCCTCCAGGGTGTTGGTGGCTACACCTTC
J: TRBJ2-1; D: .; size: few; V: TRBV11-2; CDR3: CASSFGVRNNEQFF; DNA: TGTGCCAGCAGCTTCGGCGTTAGGAACAATGAGCAGTTCTTC
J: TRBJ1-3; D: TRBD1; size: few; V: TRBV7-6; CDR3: CASSLGGTGGRHPSGNTIYF; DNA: TGTGCCAGCAGCCTTGGCGGGACAGGGGGCCGACATCCCTCTGGAAACACCATATATTTT
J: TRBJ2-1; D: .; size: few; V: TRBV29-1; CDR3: CSVDRQYNEQFF; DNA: TGCAGCGTTGATAGACAGTACAATGAGCAGTTCTTC
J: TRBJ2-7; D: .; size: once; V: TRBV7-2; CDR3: CASSPPVGNEQYF; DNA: TGTGCCAGCAGCCCTCCTGTTGGCAACGAGCAGTACTTC
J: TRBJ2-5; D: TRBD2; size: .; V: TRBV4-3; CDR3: CASSEEASGSGETQYF; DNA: TGCGCCAGCAGCGAAGAGGCTAGCGGGAGTGGAGAGACCCAGTACTTC
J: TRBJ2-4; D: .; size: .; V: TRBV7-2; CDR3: CASSTWGVTDKNIQYF; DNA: TGTGCCAGCAGCACCTGGGGGGTCACCGACAAAAACATTCAGTACTTC
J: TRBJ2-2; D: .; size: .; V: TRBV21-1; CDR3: CASSQKGSFPPGELFF; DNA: TGTGCCAGCAGCCAAAAGGGGTCCTTCCCACCCGGGGAGCTGTTTTTT
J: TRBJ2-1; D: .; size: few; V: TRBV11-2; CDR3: CASSLLTPLEEQFF; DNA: TGTGCCAGCAGCTTACTAACGCCCCTGGAAGAGCAGTTCTTC
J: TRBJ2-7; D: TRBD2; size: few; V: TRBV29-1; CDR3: CSVELAGVSYEQYF; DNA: TGCAGCGTTGAATTAGCGGGAGTCTCCTACGAGCAGTACTTC
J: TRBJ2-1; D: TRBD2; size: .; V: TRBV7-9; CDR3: CASTRSGGANEQFF; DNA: TGTGCCAGCACCCGGAGCGGGGGGGCCAATGAGCAGTTCTTC
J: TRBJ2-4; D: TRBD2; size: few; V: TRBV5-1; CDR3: CASSLEREGNIQYF; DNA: TGCGCCAGCAGCTTGGAACGGGAGGGGAACATTCAGTACTTC
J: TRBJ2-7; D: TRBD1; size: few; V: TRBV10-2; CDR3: CASRTISGTGGGYEQYF; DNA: TGCGCCAGCAGGACTATTTCCGGGACAGGGGGCGGTTACGAGCAGTACTTC
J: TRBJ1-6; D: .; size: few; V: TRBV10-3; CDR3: CAISQASSYNSPLHF; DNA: TGTGCCATCAGCCAGGCGAGCTCCTATAATTCACCCCTCCACTTT
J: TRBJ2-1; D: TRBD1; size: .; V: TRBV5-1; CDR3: CARWDREGNEQFF; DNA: TGCGCCAGGTGGGACAGGGAAGGCAATGAGCAGTTCTTC
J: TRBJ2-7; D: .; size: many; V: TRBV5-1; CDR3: CASSFTTSGYEQYF; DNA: TGCGCCAGCAGCTTCACTACGTCAGGATACGAGCAGTACTTC